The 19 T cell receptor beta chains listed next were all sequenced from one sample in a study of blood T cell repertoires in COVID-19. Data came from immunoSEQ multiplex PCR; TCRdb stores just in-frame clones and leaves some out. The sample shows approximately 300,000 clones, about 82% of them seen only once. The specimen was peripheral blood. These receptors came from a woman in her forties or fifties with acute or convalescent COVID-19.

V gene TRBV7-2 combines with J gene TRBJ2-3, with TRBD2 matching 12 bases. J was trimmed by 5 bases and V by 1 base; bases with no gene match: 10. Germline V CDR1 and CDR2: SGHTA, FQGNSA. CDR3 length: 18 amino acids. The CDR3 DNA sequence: TGTGCCAGCAGCTTAGTAGGGCTAGCGGGAGGGCCAGGAGATACGCAGTATTTT. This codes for CASSLVGLAGGPGDTQYF.

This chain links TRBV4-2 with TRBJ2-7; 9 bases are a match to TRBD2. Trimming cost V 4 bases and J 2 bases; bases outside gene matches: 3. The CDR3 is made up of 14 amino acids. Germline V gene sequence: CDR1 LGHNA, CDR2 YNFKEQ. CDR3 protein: CASSRLAETYEQYF. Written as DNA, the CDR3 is TGTGCCAGCAGCCGACTAGCGGAAACCTACGAGCAGTACTTC.

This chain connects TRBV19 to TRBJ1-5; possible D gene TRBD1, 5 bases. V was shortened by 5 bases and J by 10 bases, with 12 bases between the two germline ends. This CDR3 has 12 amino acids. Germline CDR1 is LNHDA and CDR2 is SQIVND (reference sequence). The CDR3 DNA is TGTGCCAGTAGTGATCGACAGTCACCCCAGCATTTT. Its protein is CASSDRQSPQHF. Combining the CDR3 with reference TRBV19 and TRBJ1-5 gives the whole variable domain DGGITQSPKYLFRKEGQNVTLSCEQNLNHDAMYWYRQDPGQGLRLIYYSQIVNDFQKGDIAEGYSVSREKKESFPLTVTSAQKNPTAFYLCASSDRQSPQHFGDGTRLSIL.

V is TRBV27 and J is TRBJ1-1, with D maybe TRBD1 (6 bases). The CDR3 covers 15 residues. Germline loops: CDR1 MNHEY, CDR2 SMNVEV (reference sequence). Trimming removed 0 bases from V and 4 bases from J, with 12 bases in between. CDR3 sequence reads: CASSLSVEGVTEAFF. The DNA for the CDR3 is TGTGCCAGCAGTTTATCCGTCGAGGGGGTCACTGAAGCTTTCTTT.

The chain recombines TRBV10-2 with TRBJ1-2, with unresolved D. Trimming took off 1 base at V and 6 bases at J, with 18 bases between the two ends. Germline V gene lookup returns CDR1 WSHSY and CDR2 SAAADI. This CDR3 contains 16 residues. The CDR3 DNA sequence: TGCGCCAGCAGTGAGTGGTTTCCTCCCGAACTTGATGGCTACACCTTC. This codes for CASSEWFPPELDGYTF.

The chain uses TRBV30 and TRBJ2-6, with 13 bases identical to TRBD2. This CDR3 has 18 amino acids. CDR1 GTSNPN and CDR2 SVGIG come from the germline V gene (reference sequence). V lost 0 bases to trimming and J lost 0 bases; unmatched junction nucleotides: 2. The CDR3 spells CAWSVRLAGGSGANVLTF. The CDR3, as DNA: TGTGCCTGGAGTGTACGACTAGCGGGAGGCTCTGGGGCCAACGTCCTGACTTTC. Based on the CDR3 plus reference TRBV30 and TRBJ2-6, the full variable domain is SQTIHQWPATLVQPVGSPLSLECTVEGTSNPNLYWYRQAAGRGLQLLFYSVGIGQISSEVPQNLSASRPQDRQFILSSKKLLLSDSGFYLCAWSVRLAGGSGANVLTFGAGSRLTVL.

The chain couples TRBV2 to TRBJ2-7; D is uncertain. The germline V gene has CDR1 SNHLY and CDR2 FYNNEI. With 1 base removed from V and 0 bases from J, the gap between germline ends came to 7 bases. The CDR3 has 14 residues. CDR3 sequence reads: CASSEDLLSYEQYF. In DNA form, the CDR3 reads TGTGCCAGCAGTGAAGATCTCCTCTCCTACGAGCAGTACTTC.

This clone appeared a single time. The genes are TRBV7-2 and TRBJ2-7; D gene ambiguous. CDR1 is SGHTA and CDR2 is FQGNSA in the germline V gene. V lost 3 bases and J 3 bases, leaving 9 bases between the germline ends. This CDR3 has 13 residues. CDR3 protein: CASSFDTYYEQYF. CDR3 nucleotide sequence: TGTGCCAGCAGCTTCGACACCTACTACGAGCAGTACTTC.

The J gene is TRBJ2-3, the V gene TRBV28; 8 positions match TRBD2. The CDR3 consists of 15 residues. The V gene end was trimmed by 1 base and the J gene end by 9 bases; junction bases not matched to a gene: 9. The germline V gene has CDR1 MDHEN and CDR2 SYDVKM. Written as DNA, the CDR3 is TGTGCCAGCAGTTTATTGGCGGGAGGTCACCCCACGCAGTATTTT. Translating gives CASSLLAGGHPTQYF.

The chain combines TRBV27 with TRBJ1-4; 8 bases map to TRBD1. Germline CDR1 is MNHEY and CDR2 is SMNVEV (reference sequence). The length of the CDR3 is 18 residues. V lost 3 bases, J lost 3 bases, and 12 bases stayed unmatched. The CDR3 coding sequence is TGTGCCAGCAGTTTCTCGAGACAGGGGTTTCGGGCTAATGAAAAACTGTTTTTT. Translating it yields CASSFSRQGFRANEKLFF. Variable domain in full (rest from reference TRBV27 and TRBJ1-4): EAQVTQNPRYLITVTGKKLTVTCSQNMNHEYMSWYRQDPGLGLRQIYYSMNVEVTDKGDVPEGYKVSRKEKRNFPLILESPSPNQTSLYFCASSFSRQGFRANEKLFFGSGTQLSVL.

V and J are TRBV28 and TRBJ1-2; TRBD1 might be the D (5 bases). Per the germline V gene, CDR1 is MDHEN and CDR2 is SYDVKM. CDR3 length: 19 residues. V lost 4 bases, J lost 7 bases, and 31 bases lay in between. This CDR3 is CASSSRRAGLIVFGGGYTF. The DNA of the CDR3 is TGTGCCAGCAGTTCCCGCAGGGCAGGACTTATAGTTTTCGGGGGTGGCTACACCTTC.

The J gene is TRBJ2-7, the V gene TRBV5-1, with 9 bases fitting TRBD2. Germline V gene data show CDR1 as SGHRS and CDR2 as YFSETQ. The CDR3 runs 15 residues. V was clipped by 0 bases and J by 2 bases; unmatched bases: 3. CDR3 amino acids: CASSLGLAATYEQYF. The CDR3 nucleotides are TGCGCCAGCAGCTTGGGACTAGCGGCCACCTACGAGCAGTACTTC.

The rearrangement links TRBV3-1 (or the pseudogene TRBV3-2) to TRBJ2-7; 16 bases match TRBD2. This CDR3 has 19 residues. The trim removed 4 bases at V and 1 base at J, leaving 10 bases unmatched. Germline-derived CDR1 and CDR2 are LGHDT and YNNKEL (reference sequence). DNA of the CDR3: TGTGCCAGCAGCCCCTACGCCGGGACTAGCGGGAGGGGGTCCTACGAGCAGTACTTC. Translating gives CASSPYAGTSGRGSYEQYF.

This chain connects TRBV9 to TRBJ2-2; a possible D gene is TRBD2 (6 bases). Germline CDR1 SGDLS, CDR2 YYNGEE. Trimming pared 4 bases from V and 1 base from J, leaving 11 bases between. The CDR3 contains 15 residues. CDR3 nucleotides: TGTGCCAGCAGCCTTAGCGGCTTGAACACCGGGGAGCTGTTTTTT. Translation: CASSLSGLNTGELFF.

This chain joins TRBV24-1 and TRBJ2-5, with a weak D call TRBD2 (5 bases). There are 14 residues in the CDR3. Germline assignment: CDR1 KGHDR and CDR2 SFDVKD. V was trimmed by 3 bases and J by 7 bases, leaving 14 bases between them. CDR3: CATSDRTAAGTQYF. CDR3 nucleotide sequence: TGTGCCACCAGTGATCGGACTGCGGCGGGGACCCAGTACTTC.

CDR3 nucleotides: TGTGCCAGCAGCTTAGGGCTAGCGGTCCTCACAGATACGCAGTATTTT. It codes for CASSLGLAVLTDTQYF. This chain joins TRBV11-3 and TRBJ2-3; 7 nucleotides agree with TRBD2. CDR3 length: 16 residues. Germline CDR1 and CDR2: SGHNT and YENEEA. With V trimmed by 1 base and J by 2 bases, 6 bases remained unmatched.

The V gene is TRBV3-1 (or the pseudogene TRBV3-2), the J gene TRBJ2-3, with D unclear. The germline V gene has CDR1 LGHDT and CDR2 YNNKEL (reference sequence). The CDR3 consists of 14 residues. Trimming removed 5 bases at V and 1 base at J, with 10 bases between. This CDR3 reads CASSTPPGTDTQYF. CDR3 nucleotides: TGTGCCAGCAGCACTCCCCCGGGCACAGATACGCAGTATTTT.

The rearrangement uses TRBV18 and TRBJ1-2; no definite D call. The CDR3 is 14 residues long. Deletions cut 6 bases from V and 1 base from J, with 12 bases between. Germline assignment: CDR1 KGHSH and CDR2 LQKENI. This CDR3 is CASSPRSGNYGYTF. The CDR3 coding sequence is TGTGCCAGCTCGCCCCGATCGGGTAACTATGGCTACACCTTC.

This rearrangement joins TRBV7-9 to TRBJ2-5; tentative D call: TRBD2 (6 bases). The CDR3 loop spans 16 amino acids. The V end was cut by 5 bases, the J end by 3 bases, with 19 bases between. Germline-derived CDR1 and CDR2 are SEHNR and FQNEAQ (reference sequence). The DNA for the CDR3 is TGTGCCAGCAGCGGCCTCCTGGGGGAGGTTAAAGAGACCCAGTACTTC. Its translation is CASSGLLGEVKETQYF.